The sequence of this TCR beta chain was determined in a study of radiotherapy plus CTLA-4 blockade in lung cancer. Whole-study results and caveats: There was expansion of tumor-derived TCR clones in blood after radiotherapy plus ipilimumab. Interferon-beta, together with early blood T cell clone dynamics, reportedly best predicted response.

About this clone itself: Antigen specificity is unknown.

The data were produced by immunoSEQ multiplex PCR, yet TCRdb's version contains in-frame clones alone and is incomplete. Among tens of thousands of clones listed, roughly three quarters were seen once. It was focal radiation plus CTLA-4 blockade with ipilimumab that patients with chemo-refractory metastatic non-small-cell lung cancer received. The CDR3 has 18 amino acids. Losses at the gene ends were 0 bases for V and 2 bases for J; bases not matched to a gene: 3. In germline, CDR1 is SGHRS, CDR2 YFSETQ. The V call is TRBV5-1, the J call TRBJ2-6; 12 nucleotides line up with TRBD1. The material sequenced was peripheral blood, taken from a patient treated with radiotherapy plus ipilimumab. The receptor was isolated from a human donor with non-small cell lung cancer whose response to radiotherapy plus ipilimumab could not be evaluated. As DNA, the CDR3 is TGCGCCAGCAGCTTGGTGGGGACAGGGGGCGCTGGGGCCAACGTCCTGACTTTC. Amino acids: CASSLVGTGGAGANVLTF.